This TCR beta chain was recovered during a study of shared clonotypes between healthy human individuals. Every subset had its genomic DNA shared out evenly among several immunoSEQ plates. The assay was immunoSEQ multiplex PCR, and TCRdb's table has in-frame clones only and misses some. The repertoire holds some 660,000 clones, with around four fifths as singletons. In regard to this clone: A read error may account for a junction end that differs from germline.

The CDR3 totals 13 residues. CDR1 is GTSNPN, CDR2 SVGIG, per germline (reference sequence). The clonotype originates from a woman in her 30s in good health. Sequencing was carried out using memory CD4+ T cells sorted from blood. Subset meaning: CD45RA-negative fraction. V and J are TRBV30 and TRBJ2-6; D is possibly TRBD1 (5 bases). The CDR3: CASDSSGANVLIF. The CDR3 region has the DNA TGTGCCTCAGACAGCTCTGGGGCCAACGTCCTGATTTTC.